The next 3 T cell receptor beta chains were all read from a single sample in a study of blood T cells in healthy people across ages. The authors ran a second PCR of about 6 to 11 cycles using a sample-barcoded 5' primer and a J-beta primer mix. TCRdb ran MiXCR on the 5' RACE reads and lists one entry per CDR3 protein. In the table there are roughly 1.9 million distinct CDR3 sequences, around 42% of which are singletons. Sequences were obtained from blood. Source of these receptors: a human donor in good health.

This chain joins TRBV7-3 and TRBJ2-5, with D perhaps being TRBD1 or TRBD2 (5 bases each). The V and J ends lost 5 bases and 5 bases respectively, with 12 bases between them. In germline, CDR1 is SGHTA, CDR2 FQGTGA. The CDR3 contains 13 residues. The CDR3 is CASSQNEGETQYF. The CDR3 DNA follows: TGTGCCAGCAGCCAGAACGAGGGGGAGACCCAGTACTTC.

This clonotype was observed a handful of times. The chain is built from TRBV6-1 and TRBJ2-1; no reliable D call. Trimming took off 7 bases at V and 0 bases at J, with 10 bases between the two ends. The CDR3 runs 14 residues. The germline CDR1 and CDR2 sequences are MNHNS and SASEGT. The chain's CDR3 is CASKTTGSYNEQFF. In DNA form, the CDR3 reads TGTGCCAGCAAGACGACGGGCTCCTACAATGAGCAGTTCTTC.

The chain recombines TRBV29-1 with TRBJ2-5; a possible D gene is TRBD2 (6 bases). CDR3 size: 15 residues. CDR1 and CDR2 from the germline V gene are SQVTM and ANQGSEA. V lost 4 bases to trimming and J lost 5 bases, with 20 bases between them. The CDR3 loop is CSVVSPTRGWETQYF. In nucleotides, the CDR3 is TGCAGCGTTGTATCCCCTACGCGGGGATGGGAGACCCAGTACTTC.